These T cell receptor beta chains were read from a single sample in a study of T cell repertoires in cytomegalovirus infection. A single record per CDR3 protein comes from TCRdb applying MiXCR to the reads. The sample contains 65,000 to 90,000 distinct CDR3 sequences, roughly 3.6% of which appear only once. What was sequenced was PBMCs. These receptor sequences come from a human donor in good health (CMV status not recorded). Some clones in this sample may be carry-over from other donors' samples. CDR3s include the opening cysteine and the closing phenylalanine or tryptophan. Fields, in order: CDR3 length, D gene, V gene, J gene, clone size, CDR3 DNA, CDR3 protein. D genes are given only for firm matches. Size tells how often a clone was seen (once, few, many) or the class of an expanded clone, and some rows leave it out.

15	.	TRBV27	TRBJ1-5	many	TGTGCCAGCGGGCACCCGGGACCCTTCAATCAGCCCCAGCATTTT	CASGHPGPFNQPQHF
12	.	TRBV6-5	TRBJ2-5	.	TGTGCCAGCAGCCCCAATCGGGAGACCCAGTACTTC	CASSPNRETQYF
14	.	TRBV20-1	TRBJ1-2	many	TGCAGTGCTAGAGGGCGAAGGGCGCACTATGGCTACACCTTC	CSARGRRAHYGYTF
14	.	TRBV6-6	TRBJ1-5	many	TGTGCCAGCAGCCCCGCCATAACGGGTCAGCCCCAGCATTTT	CASSPAITGQPQHF
14	.	TRBV20-1	TRBJ1-1	many	TGCAGTGCTATCGTCAGGGGAGGAATAAGTGAAGCTTTCTTT	CSAIVRGGISEAFF
13	.	TRBV4-3	TRBJ2-7	many	TGCGCCAGCAGCGAGTTCTTGCGCGGTGAGCAGTACTTC	CASSEFLRGEQYF
14	.	TRBV28	TRBJ1-2	many	TGTGCCAGCAGTTTAGGACAGCCCAACTATGGCTACACCTTC	CASSLGQPNYGYTF
14	.	TRBV10-3	TRBJ1-3	many	TGTGCCATCAATAGTCAGAACCCTGGAAACACCATATATTTT	CAINSQNPGNTIYF
16	.	TRBV7-2	TRBJ2-1	many	TGTGCCAGCAGCTCGCTAGGGGGGACACTCTACAATGAGCAGTTCTTC	CASSSLGGTLYNEQFF
12	.	TRBV10-3	TRBJ2-1	many	TGTGCCATCAGTGAGTCGTACAGGGAGCAGTTCTTC	CAISESYREQFF
17	.	TRBV6-5	TRBJ1-3	many	TGTGCCAGCAGTTATCGTCCCGGACATTTTACTGGAAACACCATATATTTT	CASSYRPGHFTGNTIYF
14	.	TRBV27	TRBJ2-7	many	TGTGCCAGCAGTCTCGGCCCTGGATCCTACGAGCAGTACTTC	CASSLGPGSYEQYF
16	.	TRBV6-6	TRBJ2-4	many	TGTGCCAGCAGCAATCTCGTGGGGGATGGCAAAAACATTCAGTACTTC	CASSNLVGDGKNIQYF
13	.	TRBV12-3/TRBV12-4	TRBJ1-2	many	TGTGCCAGCAGTTTCGCCGGGACGGAGTACTACACCTTC	CASSFAGTEYYTF
15	.	TRBV19	TRBJ1-5	many	TGTGCCACATCCTACAGGGCTGTGAGCAATCAGCCCCAGCATTTT	CATSYRAVSNQPQHF
11	.	TRBV6-2/TRBV6-3	TRBJ2-1	many	TGTGCCAGCAGCTCCCGCAATGAGCAGTTCTTC	CASSSRNEQFF
13	.	TRBV6-5	TRBJ1-2	many	TGTGCCAGTCGTCAGCTTTCTAACTATGGCTACACCTTC	CASRQLSNYGYTF
12	.	TRBV12-3/TRBV12-4	TRBJ1-2	many	TGTGCCAGCAGTCCGCGAAAAGGGGGCTACACCTTC	CASSPRKGGYTF
15	.	TRBV5-1	TRBJ2-5	many	TGCGCCAGCAGCTTGGCCAGGGGTAAACAAGAGACCCAGTACTTC	CASSLARGKQETQYF
15	TRBD1	TRBV7-6	TRBJ2-7	many	TGTGCCAGCAGCCCCGAGTGGGGACAGGGATGGGAGCAGTACTTC	CASSPEWGQGWEQYF
14	.	TRBV7-2	TRBJ2-3	once	TGTGCCAGCAGCAACCCTCTTCGGGGGCCCGTGCAGTATTTT	CASSNPLRGPVQYF
14	TRBD1	TRBV7-9	TRBJ2-7	many	TGTGCCAGCAGCCCGGGACAGGTGGCCTACGAGCAGTACTTC	CASSPGQVAYEQYF
15	.	TRBV7-8	TRBJ1-1	medium-sized	TGTGCCAGCAGCCACCAATTTCAAAGGGTGGCTGAAGCTTTCTTT	CASSHQFQRVAEAFF
14	.	TRBV7-8	TRBJ2-3	many	TGTGCCAGCAGCTCACGGCAGGGGCACATTACGCAGTATTTT	CASSSRQGHITQYF
14	TRBD1	TRBV20-1	TRBJ1-1	many	TGCAGTGCTCCAGAACAGGGGGCGCGTACTGAAGCTTTCTTT	CSAPEQGARTEAFF
16	.	TRBV20-1	TRBJ2-1	many	TGCAGTGCTAGAAGGCCGGGCCGCTCCCTACACAATGAGCAGTTCTTC	CSARRPGRSLHNEQFF
14	.	TRBV6-5	TRBJ1-1	many	TGTGCCAGCAGTTACTCCGACAAGAACACTGAAGCTTTCTTT	CASSYSDKNTEAFF
15	TRBD1	TRBV7-2	TRBJ2-3	many	TGTGCCAGCAGCTTAGAGGGGGCACCCGAGCATACGCAGTATTTT	CASSLEGAPEHTQYF
15	.	TRBV12-3/TRBV12-4	TRBJ1-1	.	TGTGCCAGCAGTTGGGCAGGGGCCCCGATGACTGAAGCTTTCTTT	CASSWAGAPMTEAFF
11	.	TRBV2	TRBJ2-7	many	TGTGCCAGCAATGGATACTACGAGCAGTACTTC	CASNGYYEQYF
16	.	TRBV24-1	TRBJ2-3	many	TGTGCCACCAGTGATTATCCGGGGGAGCGATTCAATACGCAGTATTTT	CATSDYPGERFNTQYF
17	TRBD2	TRBV7-2	TRBJ2-2	many	TGTGCCAGCAGCTCCCCTATAGCGGGGGTTAGCACCGGGGAGCTGTTTTTT	CASSSPIAGVSTGELFF
15	.	TRBV7-2	TRBJ2-1	many	TGTGCCAGCAGCCTCGGATGGGGGTCCTACAATGAGCAGTTCTTC	CASSLGWGSYNEQFF
14	.	TRBV28	TRBJ1-4	many	TGTGCCAGCAGTTTGGTGCTATTGGGTGAAAAACTGTTTTTT	CASSLVLLGEKLFF
15	.	TRBV12-3/TRBV12-4	TRBJ1-1	many	TGTGCCAGCAGTTTAGGCTCAAGGCAGATCACTGAAGCTTTCTTT	CASSLGSRQITEAFF
14	.	TRBV6-2/TRBV6-3	TRBJ2-6	many	TGTGCCAGCCTACCGGAGTCTGGGGCCAACGTCCTGACTTTC	CASLPESGANVLTF
14	TRBD1	TRBV7-2	TRBJ2-7	medium-sized	TGTGCCAGCAGCAGCAGACAGGGGGCGAGGGAGCAGTACTTC	CASSSRQGAREQYF
12	.	TRBV7-2	TRBJ2-3	many	TGTGCCAGCAGCCCTATATGGGATACGCAGTATTTT	CASSPIWDTQYF
16	.	TRBV7-2	TRBJ2-7	.	TGTGCCAGCAGCATGGCGCCAGGGGTCGAGTCCTACGAGCAGTACTTC	CASSMAPGVESYEQYF
15	.	TRBV7-2	TRBJ2-2	many	TGTGCCAGCAGCTTAGCGGGGCCCTTCACCGGGGAGCTGTTTTTT	CASSLAGPFTGELFF
14	TRBD1	TRBV19	TRBJ2-5	many	TGTGCCAGTAGTATGGCGGACAGGGCTGAGGCCCAGTACTTC	CASSMADRAEAQYF
14	.	TRBV27	TRBJ1-6	many	TGTGCCAGCAGTTTAAGCAGGGCAGGATCACCCCTCCACTTT	CASSLSRAGSPLHF
11	TRBD2	TRBV9	TRBJ2-7	few	TGTGCCAGTCGGGGGGGCGGCGAGCAGTACTTC	CASRGGGEQYF
12	.	TRBV7-9	TRBJ2-2	many	TGTGCCAGCAGCTCCACGGCCGGGGAGCTGTTTTTT	CASSSTAGELFF
15	.	TRBV7-4	TRBJ2-6	many	TGTGCCAGCAGCCAAATACGCTCTGGGGCCAACGTCCTGACTTTC	CASSQIRSGANVLTF
16	.	TRBV6-6	TRBJ1-1	many	TGTGCCAGCAGTTACTCCGAGGCTGCAGGGAACACTGAAGCTTTCTTT	CASSYSEAAGNTEAFF
11	.	TRBV29-1	TRBJ1-2	many	TGCAGCGCCACTGATTTAGATGGCTACACCTTC	CSATDLDGYTF
10	.	TRBV7-2	TRBJ2-1	many	TGTGCCAGCAGTTACAGACGGACCGTCTTC	CASSYRRTVF
13	.	TRBV28	TRBJ1-5	many	TGTGCCAGCAGTTTGGGGACGGGTCAGCCCCAGCATTTT	CASSLGTGQPQHF
16	TRBD2	TRBV3-1	TRBJ2-3	many	TGTGCCAGCAGCCGCCGGGGGGGCAGCCGCACAGATACGCAGTATTTT	CASSRRGGSRTDTQYF
13	.	TRBV20-1	TRBJ2-3	many	TGCAGTTCTAGACAGGGCAGCGGGGATACGCAGTATTTT	CSSRQGSGDTQYF
12	.	TRBV12-3/TRBV12-4	TRBJ1-1	many	TGTGCCAGCAGTTTAGACGTAGGTGAAGCTTTCTTT	CASSLDVGEAFF
14	.	TRBV28	TRBJ1-1	many	TGTGCCAGCAGTATCCCTCCCGCGAACACTGAAGCTTTCTTT	CASSIPPANTEAFF
15	.	TRBV7-6	TRBJ2-2	many	TGTGCCAGCAGCGGCGGGACCGCGAACACCGGGGAGCTGTTTTTT	CASSGGTANTGELFF
16	TRBD1	TRBV7-8	TRBJ1-4	many	TGTGCCAGCAGCTCGACAGGGGGCGCGGGTAATGAAAAACTGTTTTTT	CASSSTGGAGNEKLFF